The rows below give T cell receptor beta chains drawn from one sample of a study of blood T cell repertoires in COVID-19. Clones were sequenced by immunoSEQ multiplex PCR, and TCRdb holds only the in-frame ones, with some missing. The table includes a few hundred thousand clones, around 89% detected once. Sample: peripheral blood. Every receptor here comes from a man aged 40-50 years with acute or convalescent COVID-19. The CDR3 runs from the conserved cysteine through the conserved F or W. The D gene is left open where the match is weak. Some rows mark clone size as missing; the rest say once, few, many or name a class of expanded clone.

len	abundance	v_gene	d_gene	j_gene	CDR3aa	CDR3nt
15	.	TRBV7-8	TRBD1	TRBJ2-7	CASSLVGGQAYEQYF	TGTGCCAGCAGCTTAGTTGGTGGACAGGCCTACGAGCAGTACTTC
15	once	TRBV6-5	TRBD2	TRBJ2-7	CASRRTSGGSYEQYF	TGTGCCAGCAGAAGAACTAGCGGGGGCTCCTACGAGCAGTACTTC
14	.	TRBV5-4	.	TRBJ1-1	CASSLAGMNTEAFF	TGTGCCAGCAGCTTGGCAGGAATGAACACTGAAGCTTTCTTT
13	.	TRBV30	.	TRBJ2-7	CAWSYGSGGEQYF	TGTGCCTGGAGTTACGGTAGCGGAGGCGAGCAGTACTTC
14	.	TRBV7-9	.	TRBJ2-7	CASSPPGAPYEQYF	TGTGCCAGCAGCCCCCCAGGGGCTCCCTACGAGCAGTACTTC
15	few	TRBV28	TRBD1	TRBJ1-2	CASIGTGGVDYGYTF	TGTGCCAGCATCGGGACAGGGGGCGTCGACTATGGCTACACCTTC
14	.	TRBV2	TRBD1	TRBJ1-3	CASSYDREGNTIYF	TGTGCCAGCAGTTATGACAGGGAAGGAAACACCATATATTTT
12	once	TRBV28	.	TRBJ1-1	CASSALTDEAFF	TGTGCCAGCAGTGCTTTGACAGATGAAGCTTTCTTT
12	.	TRBV30	.	TRBJ2-1	CAWRLGFFEQFF	TGTGCCTGGAGACTAGGGTTTTTTGAGCAGTTCTTC
15	.	TRBV5-1	.	TRBJ1-2	CASSLQVLPNYGYTF	TGCGCCAGCAGCTTACAGGTTCTTCCTAACTATGGCTACACCTTC
14	.	TRBV6-5	TRBD1	TRBJ1-6	CASSVGQGKSPLHF	TGTGCCAGCAGCGTTGGACAGGGGAAATCACCCCTCCACTTT
15	.	TRBV28	.	TRBJ1-4	CASTFAGGANEKLFF	TGTGCCAGCACCTTTGCCGGGGGAGCTAATGAAAAACTGTTTTTT
13	few	TRBV19	.	TRBJ2-5	CASSRDFQETQYF	TGTGCCAGTAGTCGGGACTTCCAAGAGACCCAGTACTTC
15	.	TRBV7-9	TRBD1	TRBJ1-6	CASSHRDRPNSPLHF	TGTGCCAGCAGCCACCGGGACAGGCCCAATTCACCCCTCCACTTT
15	once	TRBV11-2	TRBD2	TRBJ2-5	CASSLYGRARETQYF	TGTGCCAGCAGCCTTTACGGGAGGGCTCGGGAGACCCAGTACTTC
14	.	TRBV7-9	TRBD2	TRBJ2-7	CASSLTERGYEQYF	TGTGCCAGCAGCTTAACGGAGCGGGGGTACGAGCAGTACTTC
17	.	TRBV21-1	.	TRBJ2-1	CASSKTPTRVFYNEQFF	TGTGCCAGCAGCAAAACCCCAACACGGGTTTTCTACAATGAGCAGTTCTTC
16	.	TRBV2	.	TRBJ1-4	CASSGPLTGSGEKLFF	TGTGCCAGCAGTGGCCCACTTACAGGGTCTGGGGAAAAACTGTTTTTT
14	.	TRBV7-9	TRBD2	TRBJ2-7	CASSSPGGGYEQYF	TGTGCCAGCAGCTCCCCGGGGGGAGGGTACGAGCAGTACTTC
20	.	TRBV19	TRBD2	TRBJ2-3	CASSPFSRSSGGAGTDTQYF	TGTGCCAGTAGTCCCTTCTCCCGCTCTAGCGGGGGGGCAGGGACAGATACGCAGTATTTT
11	.	TRBV3-1/TRBV3-2	.	TRBJ2-7	CASSLNYEQYF	TGTGCCAGCAGCTTAAACTACGAGCAGTACTTC
13	.	TRBV10-3	TRBD1	TRBJ2-3	CAIRAEQGDTQYF	TGTGCCATCAGAGCGGAACAGGGGGATACGCAGTATTTT
14	.	TRBV6-2/TRBV6-3	.	TRBJ1-2	CASSRPPGGAGYTF	TGTGCCAGCAGTCGACCCCCCGGGGGGGCTGGCTACACCTTC
17	.	TRBV7-2	TRBD1	TRBJ1-2	CASSFKGATSHGYGYTF	TGTGCCAGCAGCTTCAAGGGGGCGACCTCTCATGGCTATGGCTACACCTTC
17	.	TRBV12-5	TRBD2	TRBJ2-1	CASGLVTSGRPYNEQFF	TGTGCTAGTGGTTTGGTAACTAGCGGGAGGCCCTACAATGAGCAGTTCTTC
13	.	TRBV18	.	TRBJ1-2	CASSPMDSYGYTF	TGTGCCAGCTCACCAATGGACAGCTATGGCTACACCTTC
14	.	TRBV9	.	TRBJ1-2	CASSVNGLNYGYTF	TGTGCCAGCAGCGTCAACGGACTTAACTATGGCTACACCTTC
15	.	TRBV7-2	TRBD1	TRBJ2-7	CASTQEGQGAHEQYF	TGTGCCAGCACCCAGGAGGGACAGGGGGCCCACGAGCAGTACTTC
14	.	TRBV18	.	TRBJ2-3	CASSLNHRADTQYF	TGTGCCAGCTCACTGAACCACAGGGCAGATACGCAGTATTTT
15	.	TRBV7-2	TRBD2	TRBJ2-5	CASSLDSGSAETQYF	TGTGCCAGCAGCTTGGATAGCGGGAGTGCAGAGACCCAGTACTTC
14	.	TRBV19	.	TRBJ2-7	CASKQAKGTYEQYF	TGTGCCAGTAAACAGGCCAAGGGGACCTACGAGCAGTACTTC
16	.	TRBV18	TRBD2	TRBJ2-1	CASSTSTSGSYNEQFF	TGTGCCAGCTCAACCTCGACTAGCGGGAGCTACAATGAGCAGTTCTTC
14	.	TRBV7-9	TRBD2	TRBJ2-7	CASSFAGGAYEQYF	TGTGCCAGCAGCTTTGCGGGAGGCGCCTACGAGCAGTACTTC
17	many	TRBV4-3	.	TRBJ2-7	CASSQLPGEQGSYEQYF	TGCGCCAGCAGCCAATTACCGGGGGAACAAGGATCCTACGAGCAGTACTTC
15	.	TRBV5-6	TRBD1	TRBJ1-1	CASRDDRGMNTEAFF	TGTGCCAGCAGGGACGACAGGGGAATGAACACTGAAGCTTTCTTT
13	.	TRBV28	TRBD1	TRBJ1-2	CASKNRGPNGYTF	TGTGCCAGCAAAAACAGGGGGCCGAATGGCTACACCTTC
16	.	TRBV5-1	.	TRBJ2-7	CASSRPSDSPSYEQYF	TGCGCCAGCAGCCGCCCCTCTGACAGCCCCTCCTACGAGCAGTACTTC
15	.	TRBV9	TRBD2	TRBJ2-3	CASSLSGSDTDTQYF	TGTGCCAGCAGTCTGAGCGGGAGTGACACAGATACGCAGTATTTT
12	.	TRBV19	.	TRBJ2-1	CASSIGGNEQFF	TGTGCCAGTAGTATCGGCGGTAATGAGCAGTTCTTC
14	.	TRBV9	TRBD1	TRBJ1-6	CASSDLDRDSPLHF	TGTGCCAGCAGCGACCTGGACAGGGATTCACCCCTCCACTTT
16	.	TRBV5-5	TRBD1	TRBJ2-5	CASSLRGTGSQETQYF	TGTGCCAGCAGCTTGCGCGGGACAGGGTCCCAAGAGACCCAGTACTTC
18	.	TRBV6-1	TRBD1	TRBJ2-7	CASSQAPGQGLFSYEQYF	TGTGCCAGCAGTCAAGCTCCGGGACAGGGACTCTTCAGCTACGAGCAGTACTTC
18	.	TRBV10-3	TRBD1	TRBJ2-4	CAISGTPMTDRARNIQYF	TGTGCCATCAGCGGCACACCCATGACAGACAGGGCCCGAAACATTCAGTACTTC
13	.	TRBV12-3/TRBV12-4	.	TRBJ1-6	CASSLAANSPLHF	TGTGCCAGCAGTTTAGCTGCGAATTCACCCCTCCACTTT
14	.	TRBV5-1	.	TRBJ2-1	CASSLGGPPNEQFF	TGCGCCAGCAGCTTGGGGGGGCCGCCCAATGAGCAGTTCTTC
17	.	TRBV27	TRBD2	TRBJ2-1	CASSLRGLAVTYNEQFF	TGTGCCAGCAGTTTAAGGGGACTAGCGGTGACCTACAATGAGCAGTTCTTC
14	once	TRBV9	TRBD1	TRBJ1-2	CASSLDTGGYGYTF	TGTGCCAGCAGCCTAGATACAGGGGGCTATGGCTACACCTTC
15	.	TRBV28	.	TRBJ1-5	CASTDAPLLGQPQHF	TGTGCCAGCACCGATGCCCCCCTCCTCGGTCAGCCCCAGCATTTT